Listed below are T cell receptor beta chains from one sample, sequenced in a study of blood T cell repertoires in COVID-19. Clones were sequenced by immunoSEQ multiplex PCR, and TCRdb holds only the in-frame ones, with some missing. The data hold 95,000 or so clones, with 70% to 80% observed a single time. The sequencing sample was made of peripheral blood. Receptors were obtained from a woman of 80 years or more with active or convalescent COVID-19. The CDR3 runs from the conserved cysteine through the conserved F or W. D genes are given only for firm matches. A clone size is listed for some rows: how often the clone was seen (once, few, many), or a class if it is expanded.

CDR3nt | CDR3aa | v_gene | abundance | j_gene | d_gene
TGTGCCAGCAGCGGACAGGGAGATATCGCCACCTACGAGCAGTACTTC | CASSGQGDIATYEQYF | TRBV7-9 | - | TRBJ2-7 | TRBD1
TGTGCCAGCAGCTTATTCCAGCAGGCAGATACGCAGTATTTT | CASSLFQQADTQYF | TRBV7-6 | - | TRBJ2-3 | -
TGTGCCAGCAGCCCCGGGGCAGGGGAGCATGGCTACACCTTC | CASSPGAGEHGYTF | TRBV4-2 | - | TRBJ1-2 | -
TGTGCCAGCAGCTACGGGAACACTGAAGCTTTCTTT | CASSYGNTEAFF | TRBV11-2 | - | TRBJ1-1 | -
TGTGCCAGCACCCTAACTAGCGGGAGCTCCTACGAGCAGTACTTC | CASTLTSGSSYEQYF | TRBV6-6 | - | TRBJ2-7 | TRBD2
TGTGCCATCAGGTATAGCTCCGTCTACAATGAGCAGTTCTTC | CAIRYSSVYNEQFF | TRBV10-3 | few | TRBJ2-1 | -
TGCGCCAGCAGCCACCTGGACGGACTAAATGAAAAACTGTTTTTT | CASSHLDGLNEKLFF | TRBV5-1 | - | TRBJ1-4 | -
TGTGCCAGCAGCCCCTTAGCGGAGAGCTCCTACGAGCAGTACTTC | CASSPLAESSYEQYF | TRBV5-1 | - | TRBJ2-7 | -
TGTGCCAGCAGGGGAGCTAGGATGAACACTGAAGCTTTCTTT | CASRGARMNTEAFF | TRBV2 | - | TRBJ1-1 | -
TGTGCCACCAAAGCGGGAGGGGTAACAGATACGCAGTATTTT | CATKAGGVTDTQYF | TRBV10-3 | - | TRBJ2-3 | TRBD2
TGTGATTCAGGGGACAGCTCTGGAAACACCATATATTTT | CDSGDSSGNTIYF | TRBV18 | - | TRBJ1-3 | TRBD1
TGCAGTGCCGACAGGGGCACTGAAGCTTTCTTT | CSADRGTEAFF | TRBV20-1 | - | TRBJ1-1 | TRBD1
TGTGCCAGCAGCCTGGACAGTGGCTATAGGGAGACCCAGTACTTC | CASSLDSGYRETQYF | TRBV9 | - | TRBJ2-5 | -
TGTGCCAGCAGCCTCCCCGCAGATACGCAGTATTTT | CASSLPADTQYF | TRBV12-3/TRBV12-4 | - | TRBJ2-3 | -
TGTGCCAGCAGCCGAGGACAGGGGGACAATGAGCAGTTCTTC | CASSRGQGDNEQFF | TRBV5-1 | - | TRBJ2-1 | TRBD1
TGTGCCAGCAGCTTGACCACTAGCGGGAGGGATTTGGAGACCCAGTACTTC | CASSLTTSGRDLETQYF | TRBV5-1 | - | TRBJ2-5 | TRBD2
TGTGCCAGCCACCCCGGGGGACAGGTGGACTATGGCTACACCTTC | CASHPGGQVDYGYTF | TRBV21-1 | - | TRBJ1-2 | -
TGTGCCATCAGTGAATCCGGACAGGGGTATCAGCCCCAGCATTTT | CAISESGQGYQPQHF | TRBV10-3 | - | TRBJ1-5 | TRBD1
TGCAGTGCTAGTAATCAGGCCTCTGGGGCCAACGTCCTGACTTTC | CSASNQASGANVLTF | TRBV20-1 | - | TRBJ2-6 | -
TGTGCCAGCAGGGACAGGTTGAACACTGAAGCTTTCTTT | CASRDRLNTEAFF | TRBV6-5 | - | TRBJ1-1 | TRBD1
TGTGCCAGCATCAGGTCTGCGCAGGCAGGCGAGCAGTACTTC | CASIRSAQAGEQYF | TRBV6-5 | - | TRBJ2-7 | -
TGTGCCAGCAGCCCCTTTAACTATGGCTACACCTTC | CASSPFNYGYTF | TRBV7-2 | - | TRBJ1-2 | -
TGTGCCAGCAGTGAAAACAGGGGGCGCAGGGAGACCCAGTACTTC | CASSENRGRRETQYF | TRBV2 | - | TRBJ2-5 | TRBD1
TGTGCCAGCAGCTTAGGGGACAGGTATGAGACCCAGTACTTC | CASSLGDRYETQYF | TRBV13 | - | TRBJ2-5 | TRBD1
TGTGCCAGCAGCGGGGGGACAGGGCAAATGTACGAGCAGTACTTC | CASSGGTGQMYEQYF | TRBV5-4 | few | TRBJ2-7 | TRBD1
TGTGCCAGCAGCCCCAGACTAGCGGGAGAGGATGAGCAGTTCTTC | CASSPRLAGEDEQFF | TRBV5-5 | - | TRBJ2-1 | TRBD2
TGTGCCTGTCAGGGGAGGAACACTGAAGCTTTCTTT | CACQGRNTEAFF | TRBV30 | - | TRBJ1-1 | -
TGTGCCAGTGGGGGGCCCCGGGACAGGGGTCACTATGGCTACACCTTC | CASGGPRDRGHYGYTF | TRBV19 | - | TRBJ1-2 | TRBD1
TGTGCCAGCAGCCCCAGAACAGATACGCAGTATTTT | CASSPRTDTQYF | TRBV2 | - | TRBJ2-3 | -
TGTGCCAGCAGGGAATATGGGACTAGCGGCCTGGGCACAGATACGCAGTATTTT | CASREYGTSGLGTDTQYF | TRBV6-1 | - | TRBJ2-3 | TRBD2
TGTGCCACCAGCAGAGACAGGTTCGGGGAGCTGTTTTTT | CATSRDRFGELFF | TRBV15 | - | TRBJ2-2 | -
TGTGCCAGCAGGGGTCGCGTGACTAGCGATACGCAGTATTTT | CASRGRVTSDTQYF | TRBV2 | - | TRBJ2-3 | TRBD2
TGTGCCAGCAGCCAAACTAGAATCAATGAGCAGTTCTTC | CASSQTRINEQFF | TRBV6-4 | - | TRBJ2-1 | -
TGCAGCGTTGAAAGCGGTAATGAAAAACTGTTTTTT | CSVESGNEKLFF | TRBV29-1 | - | TRBJ1-4 | -
TGCGCCAGCAGCTTACTAGCGACTAACTCCTACAATGAGCAGTTCTTC | CASSLLATNSYNEQFF | TRBV5-1 | - | TRBJ2-1 | TRBD2
TGCGCCAGCACCCCGGGGGTACTAGCCGGCGATGAGCAGTTCTTC | CASTPGVLAGDEQFF | TRBV5-1 | - | TRBJ2-1 | -
TGTGCCAGCAACCTAGAAACAACTAATGAAAAACTGTTTTTT | CASNLETTNEKLFF | TRBV6-5 | - | TRBJ1-4 | -
TGTGCCAGCAGCCCCCGTCGAGGGGGCTCCTACGAGCAGTACTTC | CASSPRRGGSYEQYF | TRBV25-1 | - | TRBJ2-7 | -
TGTGCCAGCAGTTTGGGACAGGGGAGAGGCTACACCTTC | CASSLGQGRGYTF | TRBV2 | - | TRBJ1-2 | TRBD1
TGTGCCAGCACCAACCCCCCCGGGAGCTACAATGAGCAGTTCTTC | CASTNPPGSYNEQFF | TRBV6-5 | - | TRBJ2-1 | -
TGTGCCAGCAGCGCCCGACAGGGTAATGAGCAGTTCTTC | CASSARQGNEQFF | TRBV9 | - | TRBJ2-1 | TRBD1
TGTGCCAGCAGTTACGGGGGGAGATGGACTGAAGCTTTCTTT | CASSYGGRWTEAFF | TRBV6-5 | - | TRBJ1-1 | -
TGCGCCAGCAGCGACGGACTAGCGGGGGAAGAGACCCAGTACTTC | CASSDGLAGEETQYF | TRBV5-1 | - | TRBJ2-5 | TRBD2
TGTGCCAGCTCACCCAGGGGACAGGGAAACACCGGGGAGCTGTTTTTT | CASSPRGQGNTGELFF | TRBV18 | - | TRBJ2-2 | TRBD1
TGTGCCAGCAGCCGAACGACAGGTTCCTATGGCTACACCTTC | CASSRTTGSYGYTF | TRBV6-5 | - | TRBJ1-2 | -
TGTGCCAGCAGCTTAGCAGCGGGGCAGCCCCAGCATTTT | CASSLAAGQPQHF | TRBV7-2 | - | TRBJ1-5 | -
TGTGCCAGCAGTTACTCCTTAGGGGCCAGGAATTCACCCCTCCACTTT | CASSYSLGARNSPLHF | TRBV6-5 | - | TRBJ1-6 | -
TGTGCCAGCAGTTACACAGGATACACAGATACGCAGTATTTT | CASSYTGYTDTQYF | TRBV6-5 | once | TRBJ2-3 | -
TGTGCCACCAGTGATCCTTCCACAGATACGCAGTATTTT | CATSDPSTDTQYF | TRBV24-1 | - | TRBJ2-3 | -
TGTGCCAGCAGCGGGGGCCCTAGCTCTGGGGCCAACGTCCTGACTTTC | CASSGGPSSGANVLTF | TRBV5-8 | - | TRBJ2-6 | -
TGTGCCAGCAGCCTCCAGGGGTTCTATCAGCCCCAGCATTTT | CASSLQGFYQPQHF | TRBV27 | - | TRBJ1-5 | -